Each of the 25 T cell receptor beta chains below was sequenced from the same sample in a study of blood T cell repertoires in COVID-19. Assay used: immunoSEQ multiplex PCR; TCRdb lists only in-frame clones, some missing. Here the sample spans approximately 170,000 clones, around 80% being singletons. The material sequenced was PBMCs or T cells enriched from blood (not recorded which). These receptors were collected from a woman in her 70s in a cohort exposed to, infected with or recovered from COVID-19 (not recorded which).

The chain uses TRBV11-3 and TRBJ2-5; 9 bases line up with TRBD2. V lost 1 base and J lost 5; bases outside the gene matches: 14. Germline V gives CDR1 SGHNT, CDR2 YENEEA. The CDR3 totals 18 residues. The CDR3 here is CASSLGRQSSGTRETQYF. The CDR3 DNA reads TGTGCCAGCAGCTTAGGGCGCCAGTCTAGCGGGACACGGGAGACCCAGTACTTC. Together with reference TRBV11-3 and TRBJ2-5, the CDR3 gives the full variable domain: EAGVVQSPRYKIIEKKQPVAFWCNPISGHNTLYWYLQNLGQGPELLIRYENEEAVDDSQLPKDRFSAERLKGVDSTLKIQPAELGDSAVYLCASSLGRQSSGTRETQYFGPGTRLLVL.

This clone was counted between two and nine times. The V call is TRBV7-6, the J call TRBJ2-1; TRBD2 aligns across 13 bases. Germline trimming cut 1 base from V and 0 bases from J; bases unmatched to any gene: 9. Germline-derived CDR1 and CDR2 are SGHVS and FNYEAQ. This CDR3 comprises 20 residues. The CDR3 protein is CASSLVVTSGRAPSYNEQFF. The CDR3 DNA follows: TGTGCCAGCAGCTTAGTGGTAACTAGCGGGAGGGCCCCCTCCTACAATGAGCAGTTCTTC.

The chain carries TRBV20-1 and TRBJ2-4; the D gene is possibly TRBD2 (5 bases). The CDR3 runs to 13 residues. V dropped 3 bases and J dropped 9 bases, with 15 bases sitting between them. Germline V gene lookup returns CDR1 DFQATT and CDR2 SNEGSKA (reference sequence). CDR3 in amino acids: CSASSPGIGIQYF. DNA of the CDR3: TGCAGTGCTAGTTCACCGGGGATTGGCATTCAGTACTTC.

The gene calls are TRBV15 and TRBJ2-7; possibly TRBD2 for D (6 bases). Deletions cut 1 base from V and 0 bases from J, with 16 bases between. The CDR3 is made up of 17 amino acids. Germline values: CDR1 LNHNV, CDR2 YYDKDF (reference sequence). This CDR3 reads CATSRALFERASYEQYF. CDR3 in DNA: TGTGCCACCAGCAGAGCCCTCTTTGAGCGGGCCTCCTACGAGCAGTACTTC.

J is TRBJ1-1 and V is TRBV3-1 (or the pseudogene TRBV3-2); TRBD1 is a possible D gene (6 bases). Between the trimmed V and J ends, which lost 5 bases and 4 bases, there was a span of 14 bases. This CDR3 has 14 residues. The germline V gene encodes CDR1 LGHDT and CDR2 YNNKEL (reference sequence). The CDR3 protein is CASSFRGSGTEAFF. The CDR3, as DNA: TGTGCCAGCAGCTTTAGGGGGTCGGGCACTGAAGCTTTCTTT.

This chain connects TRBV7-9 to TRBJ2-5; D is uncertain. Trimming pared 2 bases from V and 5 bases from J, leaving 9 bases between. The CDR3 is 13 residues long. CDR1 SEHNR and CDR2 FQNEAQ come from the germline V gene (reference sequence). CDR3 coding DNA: TGTGCCAGCAGCTTACGCTCCGGTGAGACCCAGTACTTC. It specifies CASSLRSGETQYF.

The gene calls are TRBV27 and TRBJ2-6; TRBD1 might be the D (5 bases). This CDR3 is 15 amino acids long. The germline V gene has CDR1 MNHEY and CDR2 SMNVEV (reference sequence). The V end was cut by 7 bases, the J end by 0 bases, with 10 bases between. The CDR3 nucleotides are TGTGCCAGCAAAGGACACCTCTCTGGGGCCAACGTCCTGACTTTC. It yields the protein CASKGHLSGANVLTF. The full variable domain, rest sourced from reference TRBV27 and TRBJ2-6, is EAQVTQNPRYLITVTGKKLTVTCSQNMNHEYMSWYRQDPGLGLRQIYYSMNVEVTDKGDVPEGYKVSRKEKRNFPLILESPSPNQTSLYFCASKGHLSGANVLTFGAGSRLTVL.

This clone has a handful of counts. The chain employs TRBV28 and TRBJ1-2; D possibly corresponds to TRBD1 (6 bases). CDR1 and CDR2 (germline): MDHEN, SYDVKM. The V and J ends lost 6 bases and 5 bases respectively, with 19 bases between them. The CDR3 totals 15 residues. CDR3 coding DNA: TGTGCCAGCAGCACCGGCGGGGGGCTTTCATATGGCTACACCTTC. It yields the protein CASSTGGGLSYGYTF.

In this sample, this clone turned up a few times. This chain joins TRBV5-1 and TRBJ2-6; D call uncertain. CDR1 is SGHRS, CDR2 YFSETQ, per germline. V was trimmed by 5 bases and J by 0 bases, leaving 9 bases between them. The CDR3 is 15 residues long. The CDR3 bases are TGCGCCAGCAGTAGTGAGTTCTCTGGGGCCAACGTCCTGACTTTC. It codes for CASSSEFSGANVLTF. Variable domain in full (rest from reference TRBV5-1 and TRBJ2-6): KAGVTQTPRYLIKTRGQQVTLSCSPISGHRSVSWYQQTPGQGLQFLFEYFSETQRNKGNFPGRFSGRQFSNSRSEMNVSTLELGDSALYLCASSSEFSGANVLTFGAGSRLTVL.

CDR3 sequence reads: CASSFSAQETQYF. As DNA, the CDR3 is TGTGCCAGCAGCTTTAGCGCCCAAGAGACCCAGTACTTC. The chain is built from TRBV28 and TRBJ2-5, with D possibly being TRBD2 (5 bases). CDR3 length: 13 residues. The germline V gene encodes CDR1 MDHEN and CDR2 SYDVKM. V dropped 6 bases and J dropped 1 base, with 9 bases sitting between them. The whole variable domain, filled in from reference TRBV28 and TRBJ2-5, reads DVKVTQSSRYLVKRTGEKVFLECVQDMDHENMFWYRQDPGLGLRLIYFSYDVKMKEKGDIPEGYSVSREKKERFSLILESASTNQTSMYLCASSFSAQETQYFGPGTRLLVL.

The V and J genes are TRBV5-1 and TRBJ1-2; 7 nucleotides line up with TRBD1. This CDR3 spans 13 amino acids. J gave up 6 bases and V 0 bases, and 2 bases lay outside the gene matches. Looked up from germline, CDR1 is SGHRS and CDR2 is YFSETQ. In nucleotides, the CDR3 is TGCGCCAGCAGCTTGGAACAGGGGCATGGCTACACCTTC. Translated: CASSLEQGHGYTF.

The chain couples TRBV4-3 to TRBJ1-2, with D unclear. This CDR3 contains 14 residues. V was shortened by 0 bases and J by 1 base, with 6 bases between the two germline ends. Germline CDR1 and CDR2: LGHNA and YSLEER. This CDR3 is CASSQDLSNYGYTF. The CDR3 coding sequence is TGCGCCAGCAGCCAAGATTTGAGTAACTATGGCTACACCTTC.

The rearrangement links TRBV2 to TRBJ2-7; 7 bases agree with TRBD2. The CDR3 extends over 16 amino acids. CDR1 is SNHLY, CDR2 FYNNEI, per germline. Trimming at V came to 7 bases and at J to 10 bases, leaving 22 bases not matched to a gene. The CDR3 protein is CASNPSPVEGREAQYF. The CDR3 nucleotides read TGTGCCAGCAATCCCAGCCCCGTCGAGGGACGGGAGGCCCAGTACTTC.

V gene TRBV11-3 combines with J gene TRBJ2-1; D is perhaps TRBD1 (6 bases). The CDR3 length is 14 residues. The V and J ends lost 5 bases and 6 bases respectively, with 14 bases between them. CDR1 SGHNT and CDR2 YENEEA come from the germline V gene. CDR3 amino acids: CASSPQTGANEQFF. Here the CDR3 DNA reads TGTGCCAGCAGCCCACAGACAGGAGCCAATGAGCAGTTCTTC.

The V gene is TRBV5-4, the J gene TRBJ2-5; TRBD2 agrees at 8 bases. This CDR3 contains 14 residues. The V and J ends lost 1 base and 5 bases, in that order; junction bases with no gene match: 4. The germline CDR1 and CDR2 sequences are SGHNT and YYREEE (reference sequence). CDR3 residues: CASSLPGGGETQYF. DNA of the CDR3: TGTGCCAGCAGCTTGCCGGGAGGGGGGGAGACCCAGTACTTC.

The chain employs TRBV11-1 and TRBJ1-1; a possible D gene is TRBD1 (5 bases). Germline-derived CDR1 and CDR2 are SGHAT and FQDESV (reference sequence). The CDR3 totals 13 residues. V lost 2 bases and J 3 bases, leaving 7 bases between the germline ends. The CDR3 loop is CASSLRQYTEAFF. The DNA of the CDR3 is TGTGCCAGCAGCTTAAGACAGTACACTGAAGCTTTCTTT.

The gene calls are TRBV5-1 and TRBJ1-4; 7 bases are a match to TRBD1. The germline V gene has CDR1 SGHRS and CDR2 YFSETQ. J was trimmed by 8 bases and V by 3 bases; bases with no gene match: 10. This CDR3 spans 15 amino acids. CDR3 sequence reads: CASSSIGTVGEKLFF. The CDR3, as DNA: TGCGCCAGCAGCTCGATCGGGACAGTAGGAGAAAAACTGTTTTTT.

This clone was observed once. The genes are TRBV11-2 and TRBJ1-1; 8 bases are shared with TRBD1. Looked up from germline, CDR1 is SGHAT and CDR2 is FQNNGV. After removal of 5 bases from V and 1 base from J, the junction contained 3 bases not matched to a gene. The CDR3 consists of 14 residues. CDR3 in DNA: TGTGCCAGCAGCGCACAGGGGGGGAACACTGAAGCTTTCTTT. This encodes CASSAQGGNTEAFF.

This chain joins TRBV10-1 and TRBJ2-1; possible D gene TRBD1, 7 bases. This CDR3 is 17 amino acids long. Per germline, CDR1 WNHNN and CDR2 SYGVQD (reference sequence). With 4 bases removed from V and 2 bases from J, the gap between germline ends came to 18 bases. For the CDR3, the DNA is TGCGCCAGCAGTGGTACCCACAGGGGAGGCACCTACAATGAGCAGTTCTTC. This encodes CASSGTHRGGTYNEQFF.

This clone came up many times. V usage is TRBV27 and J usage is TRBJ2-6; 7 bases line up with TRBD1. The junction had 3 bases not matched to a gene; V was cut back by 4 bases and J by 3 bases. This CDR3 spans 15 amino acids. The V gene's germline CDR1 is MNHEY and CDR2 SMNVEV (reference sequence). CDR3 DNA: TGTGCCAGCAGTTCGACAGGGATTGGGGCCAACGTCCTGACTTTC. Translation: CASSSTGIGANVLTF.

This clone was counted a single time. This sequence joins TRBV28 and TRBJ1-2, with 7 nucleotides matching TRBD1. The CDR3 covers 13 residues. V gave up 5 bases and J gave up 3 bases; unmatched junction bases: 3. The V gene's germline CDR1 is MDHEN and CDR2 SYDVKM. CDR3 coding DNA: TGTGCCAGCAGTCTGGGACAGTACTATGGCTACACCTTC. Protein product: CASSLGQYYGYTF.

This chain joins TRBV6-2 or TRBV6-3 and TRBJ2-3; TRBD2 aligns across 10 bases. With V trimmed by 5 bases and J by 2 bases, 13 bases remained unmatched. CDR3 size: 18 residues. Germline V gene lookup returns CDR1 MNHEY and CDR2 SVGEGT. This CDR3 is CASSHGERTSGYTDTQYF. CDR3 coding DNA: TGTGCCAGCAGTCACGGCGAGAGGACTAGCGGTTACACAGATACGCAGTATTTT.

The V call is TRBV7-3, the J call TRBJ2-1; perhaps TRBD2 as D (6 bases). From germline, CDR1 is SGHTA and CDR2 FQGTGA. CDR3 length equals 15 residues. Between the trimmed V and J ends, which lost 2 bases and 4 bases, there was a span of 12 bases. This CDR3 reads CASSLSASAYNEQFF. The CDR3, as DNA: TGTGCCAGCAGCTTATCGGCTAGCGCTTACAATGAGCAGTTCTTC.

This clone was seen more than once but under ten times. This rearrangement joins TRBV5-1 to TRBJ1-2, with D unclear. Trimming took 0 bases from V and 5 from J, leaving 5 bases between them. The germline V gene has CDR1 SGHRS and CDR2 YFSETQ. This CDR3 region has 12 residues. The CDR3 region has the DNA TGCGCCAGCAGCTTGGATACTTATGGCTACACCTTC. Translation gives CASSLDTYGYTF.

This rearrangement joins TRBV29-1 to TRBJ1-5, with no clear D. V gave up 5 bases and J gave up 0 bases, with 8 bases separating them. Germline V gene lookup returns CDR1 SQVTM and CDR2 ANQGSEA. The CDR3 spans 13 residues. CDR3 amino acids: CSVSGYSNQPQHF. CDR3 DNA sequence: TGCAGCGTTTCGGGATATAGCAATCAGCCCCAGCATTTT.